This entry features one T cell receptor (beta chain) sequence. The data derive from a study of blood T cells in healthy people across ages. Then a second PCR, running about 7 to 11 cycles, was carried out with a sample-barcoded 5' primer and a J-beta primer mix. There were at least 2.5 million CDR3-containing paired-end reads obtained from each sample. Via MiXCR, TCRdb re-called the 5' RACE reads, giving one row per CDR3 protein. Of about 670,000 distinct CDR3 sequences listed, roughly half were seen once; the top ten hold 13%. CDR1 SQVTM and CDR2 ANQGSEA come from the germline V gene. The CDR3 is 15 residues long. Trimming cost V 6 bases and J 10 bases; bases outside gene matches: 16.

What was sequenced was blood. The source of this sequence is a woman older than 75 in good health. V and J are TRBV29-1 and TRBJ2-1, with 9 positions matching TRBD2. This CDR3 reads CSVYGGRAGVREQFF. CDR3 sequence (DNA): TGCAGCGTCTATGGCGGGAGGGCCGGGGTGAGGGAGCAGTTCTTC.